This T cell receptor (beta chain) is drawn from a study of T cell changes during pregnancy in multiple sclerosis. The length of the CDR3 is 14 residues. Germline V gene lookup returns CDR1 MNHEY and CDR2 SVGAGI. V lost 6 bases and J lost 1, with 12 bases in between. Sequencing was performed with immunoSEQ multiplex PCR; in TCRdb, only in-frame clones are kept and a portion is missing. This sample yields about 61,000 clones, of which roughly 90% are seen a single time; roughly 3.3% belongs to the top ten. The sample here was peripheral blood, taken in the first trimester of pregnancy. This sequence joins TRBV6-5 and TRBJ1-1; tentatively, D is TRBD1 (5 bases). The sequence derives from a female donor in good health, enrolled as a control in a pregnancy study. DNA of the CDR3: TGTGCCAGCAGACCGGGGGGGAGGAACACTGAAGCTTTCTTT. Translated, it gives CASRPGGRNTEAFF.